The sequence of this TCR beta chain was determined in a study of blood T cell repertoires in COVID-19. Background on the study: PBMCs, B-cell-depleted T cells, or T cells provided the cDNA or gDNA that made up the material.

Enrolment of Seattle patients took place during active infection, and they were followed longitudinally. V shed 0 bases and J 2 bases; nucleotides not matched to a gene: 10. The CDR3 sequence is 18 residues long. Germline CDR1 reads LGHNA; CDR2 reads YSLEER. Data came from immunoSEQ multiplex PCR; TCRdb stores just in-frame clones and leaves some out. Among roughly 150,000 clones listed, 80% to 90% were seen once. The rearrangement uses TRBV4-3 and TRBJ2-5; TRBD2 aligns across 9 bases. The sequencing input was peripheral blood. The sequence derives from a man between 18 and 35 years old with COVID-19, enrolled during active disease. The CDR3, as DNA: TGCGCCAGCAGCCAAGAGGAGGGAAAAAGCGGGAGGCAAGAGACCCAGTACTTC. Residues: CASSQEEGKSGRQETQYF.